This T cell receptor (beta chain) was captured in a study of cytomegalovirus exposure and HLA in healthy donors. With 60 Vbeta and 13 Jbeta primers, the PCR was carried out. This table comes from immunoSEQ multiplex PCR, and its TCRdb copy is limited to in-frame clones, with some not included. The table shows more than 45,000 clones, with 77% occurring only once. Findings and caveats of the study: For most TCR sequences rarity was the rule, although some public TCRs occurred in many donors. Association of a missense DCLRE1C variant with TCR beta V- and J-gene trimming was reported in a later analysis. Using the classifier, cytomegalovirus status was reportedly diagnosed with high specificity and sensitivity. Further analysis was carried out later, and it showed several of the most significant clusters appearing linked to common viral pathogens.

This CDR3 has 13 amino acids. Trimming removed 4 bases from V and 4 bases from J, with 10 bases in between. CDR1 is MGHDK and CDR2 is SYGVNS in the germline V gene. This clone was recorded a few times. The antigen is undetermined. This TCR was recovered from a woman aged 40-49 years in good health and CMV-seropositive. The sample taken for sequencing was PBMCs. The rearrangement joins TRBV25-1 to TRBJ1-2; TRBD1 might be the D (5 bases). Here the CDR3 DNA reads TGTGCCAGCAGTGTTGGGGCCGGCTATGGCTACACCTTC. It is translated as CASSVGAGYGYTF.